A single sample gave rise to the 28 T cell receptor beta chains below, sequenced in a study of T-cell reconstitution after alpha-beta-depleted transplantation in children. Preparing the TCRbeta library involved the use of unique molecular identifiers. One entry per CDR3 protein results from TCRdb running MiXCR on the PCR reads. The sample contains roughly 790,000 distinct CDR3 sequences, 16% of which appear only once. Sequences were derived from PBMCs, mostly from graft donor cells, sampled 360 days after TCRalphabeta/CD19-depleted stem cell transplant. These receptors all come from a male patient younger than 18 who had a stem cell transplant for acute lymphoblastic leukemia, so the T cells may come from the graft donor.

This chain uses TRBV9 with TRBJ2-2; D gene uncertain. Germline loops: CDR1 SGDLS, CDR2 YYNGEE. Trimming removed 5 bases from V and 0 bases from J, with 8 bases in between. The CDR3 totals 14 residues. The CDR3 DNA reads TGTGCCAGCAGAAGGGCACCGAACACCGGGGAGCTGTTTTTT. This codes for CASRRAPNTGELFF. The variable domain in full, with the rest retrieved from reference TRBV9 and TRBJ2-2, is DSGVTQTPKHLITATGQRVTLRCSPRSGDLSVYWYQQSLDQGLQFLIQYYNGEERAKGNILERFSAQQFPDLHSELNLSSLELGDSALYFCASRRAPNTGELFFGEGSRLTVL.

This clonotype was recorded a few times. This chain uses TRBV28 with TRBJ1-3; D is unclear. The V gene lost 4 bases and the J gene lost 6 bases, with 10 bases spanning the gap. Germline V gene data show CDR1 as MDHEN and CDR2 as SYDVKM. The CDR3 is 13 amino acids. CDR3 DNA: TGTGCCAGCAGTTACGAAGGTGAAAACACCATATATTTT. Its protein product is CASSYEGENTIYF.

This chain links TRBV20-1 with TRBJ2-3, with 10 bases aligning to TRBD2. The junction had 15 bases not matched to a gene; V was cut back by 3 bases and J by 3 bases. CDR1 DFQATT and CDR2 SNEGSKA come from the germline V gene (reference sequence). CDR3 size: 18 residues. The CDR3, as DNA: TGCAGTGCTAGTGGCCCGAGACTAGCGGGTCCTGGGACAGATACGCAGTATTTT. It is translated as CSASGPRLAGPGTDTQYF.

The J gene is TRBJ1-2, the V gene TRBV7-8; D is ambiguous. This CDR3 has 17 residues. The germline V and J ends were trimmed by 1 base and 6 bases, with 21 bases remaining between them. In germline, CDR1 is SGHVS, CDR2 FQNEAQ. The CDR3 bases are TGTGCCAGCAGCTTAGGTTGGCATGTGGGAAACCCGGATGGCTACACCTTC. Translating gives CASSLGWHVGNPDGYTF.

This chain connects TRBV7-6 to TRBJ2-3; 7 bases map to TRBD2. CDR1 and CDR2 from the germline V gene are SGHVS and FNYEAQ. Trimming took 6 bases from V and 5 from J; bases not matched to a gene: 8. The CDR3 is 14 residues long. CDR3 DNA sequence: TGTGCCAGCAGTCCAGCGGGAATCATAGATACGCAGTATTTT. This gives the protein CASSPAGIIDTQYF.

The table lists this clonotype with a few counts. The chain has TRBV27 and TRBJ2-7; 7 nucleotides agree with TRBD1. CDR1 is MNHEY, CDR2 SMNVEV, per germline (reference sequence). The CDR3 length is 15 residues. V lost 2 bases, J lost 7 bases, and 11 bases stayed unmatched. CDR3 sequence (DNA): TGTGCCAGCAGTTTAGATCCAGGGGGACGAGGGGAGCAGTACTTC. It is translated as CASSLDPGGRGEQYF.

The genes are TRBV12-3 or TRBV12-4 and TRBJ1-2; no definite D call. The CDR3 is 14 amino acids. Trimming shortened V by 7 bases and J by 1 base, and 13 bases separated the two germline ends. The CDR3 bases are TGTGCCAGCAAGGCCGGCAGTTTTAACTATGGCTACACCTTC. Its translation: CASKAGSFNYGYTF.

The V call is TRBV5-1, the J call TRBJ2-5; 9 bases line up with TRBD1. Trimming took 3 bases from V and 4 from J; bases not matched to a gene: 1. Germline assignment: CDR1 SGHRS and CDR2 YFSETQ. The CDR3 consists of 13 residues. The CDR3 region has the DNA TGCGCCAGCAGCTCGACAGGGGGAGAGACCCAGTACTTC. Translated: CASSSTGGETQYF.

Only one count was recorded for this clonotype. The junction and the germline gene differ at one end; a read error may be behind it. The gene calls are TRBV20-1 and TRBJ1-2; D is undetermined. The CDR3 sequence is 13 residues long. Germline V lookup: CDR1 DFQATT, CDR2 SNEGSKA (reference sequence). CDR3 loop: CCARELAHYGYTF. Written as DNA, the CDR3 is TGCTGTGCTAGAGAGTTAGCCCACTATGGCTACACCTTC.

The chain links TRBV7-7 to TRBJ2-1, with a tentative D call TRBD1 (6 bases). CDR1 SSHAT and CDR2 FNYEAQ come from the germline V gene (reference sequence). This CDR3 spans 14 amino acids. V gave up 3 bases and J gave up 5 bases, with 11 bases separating them. The CDR3 loop is CASSFSRGDNEQFF. CDR3 nucleotide sequence: TGTGCCAGCAGCTTTTCCAGGGGTGACAATGAGCAGTTCTTC. The full variable domain, in which reference TRBV7-7 and TRBJ2-1 provide the parts outside the CDR3, is GAGVSQSPRYKVTKRGQDVTLRCDPISSHATLYWYQQALGQGPEFLTYFNYEAQPDKSGLPSDRFSAERPEGSISTLTIQRTEQRDSAMYRCASSFSRGDNEQFFGPGTRLTVL.

This clonotype was seen many times. A read error may account for a junction end that differs from germline. V gene TRBV12-3 or TRBV12-4 combines with J gene TRBJ2-3; 11 nucleotides line up with TRBD2. This CDR3 is built from 13 residues. This CDR3 reads CASSVAGGDTQYF. DNA for the CDR3: TGTGCCAGCAGTGTAGCGGGAGGGGATACGCAGTATTTT.

This clonotype was seen at least ten times. The gene calls are TRBV7-2 and TRBJ2-1; tentative D call: TRBD1 (5 bases). The germline V gene encodes CDR1 SGHTA and CDR2 FQGNSA. This CDR3 is built from 14 residues. V was clipped by 5 bases and J by 6 bases, with 14 bases between them. The CDR3 region is CASSPEAGFNEQFF. The DNA for the CDR3 is TGTGCCAGCAGCCCTGAGGCAGGGTTCAATGAGCAGTTCTTC.

The sample holds a few counts of this clonotype. V usage is TRBV7-2 and J usage is TRBJ2-5; no reliable D call. V lost 5 bases and J lost 3, with 10 bases in between. The germline V gene has CDR1 SGHTA and CDR2 FQGNSA. The CDR3 is 13 amino acids. The CDR3 nucleotides are TGTGCCAGCAGCCCTTGGACCAAAGAGACCCAGTACTTC. It yields the protein CASSPWTKETQYF. Together with reference TRBV7-2 and TRBJ2-5, the CDR3 gives the full variable domain: GAGVSQSPSNKVTEKGKDVELRCDPISGHTALYWYRQSLGQGLEFLIYFQGNSAPDKSGLPSDRFSAERTGGSVSTLTIQRTQQEDSAVYLCASSPWTKETQYFGPGTRLLVL.

The rearrangement uses TRBV5-1 and TRBJ2-7, with D maybe TRBD2 (5 bases). The CDR3 length is 13 residues. V lost 4 bases and J 5 bases, leaving 13 bases between the germline ends. Germline CDR1 and CDR2: SGHRS and YFSETQ. The CDR3 reads CASSQREIDEQYF. Written as DNA, the CDR3 is TGCGCCAGCAGCCAGAGGGAGATCGACGAGCAGTACTTC. Full variable domain (remainder filled in from reference TRBV5-1 and TRBJ2-7): KAGVTQTPRYLIKTRGQQVTLSCSPISGHRSVSWYQQTPGQGLQFLFEYFSETQRNKGNFPGRFSGRQFSNSRSEMNVSTLELGDSALYLCASSQREIDEQYFGPGTRLTVT.

The rearrangement uses TRBV4-1 and TRBJ2-1; D remains ambiguous. Trimming took off 8 bases at V and 1 base at J, with 15 bases between the two ends. In germline, CDR1 is MGHRA, CDR2 YSYEKL. The CDR3 spans 15 residues. Here the CDR3 reads CASAEARPSYNEQFF. In DNA form, the CDR3 reads TGCGCCAGCGCCGAGGCGCGACCTTCCTACAATGAGCAGTTCTTC.

The rearrangement links TRBV5-1 to TRBJ2-3, with D perhaps TRBD2 (5 bases). This CDR3 spans 15 amino acids. V lost 1 base to trimming and J lost 2 bases, with 11 bases between them. CDR1 SGHRS and CDR2 YFSETQ come from the germline V gene. The CDR3 loop is CASSLWAGLTDTQYF. In DNA, the CDR3 is TGCGCCAGCAGCTTGTGGGCCGGACTCACAGATACGCAGTATTTT.

The chain employs TRBV10-3 and TRBJ2-3, with a tentative D call TRBD2 (6 bases). Germline V gives CDR1 ENHRY, CDR2 SYGVKD. V lost 6 bases and J lost 5, with 15 bases in between. There are 14 residues in the CDR3. The CDR3 DNA is TGTGCCATCAGCGGAGGGCCGGTGGGAGATACGCAGTATTTT. Amino acid sequence: CAISGGPVGDTQYF.

The rearrangement joins TRBV9 to TRBJ1-5, with D uncertain. Germline V gives CDR1 SGDLS, CDR2 YYNGEE. Trimming stripped 3 bases from V and 0 bases from J, with 7 bases between. This CDR3 is built from 14 residues. The CDR3 DNA is TGTGCCAGCAGCGGGGGAAATAGCAATCAGCCCCAGCATTTT. Its protein is CASSGGNSNQPQHF.

Only a few counts were recorded for this clonotype. The V call is TRBV25-1, the J call TRBJ1-1; D is possibly TRBD1 (6 bases). Trimming removed 10 bases at V and 3 bases at J, with 15 bases between. Germline V gene sequence: CDR1 MGHDK, CDR2 SYGVNS. The CDR3 sequence is 13 residues long. The CDR3 DNA reads TGTGCCATTGCGGCCGCAGGGGACACTGAAGCTTTCTTT. This sequence encodes CAIAAAGDTEAFF.

The V gene is TRBV5-1, the J gene TRBJ2-2; D possibly matches TRBD1 or TRBD2 (5 bases each). Trimming stripped 3 bases from V and 2 bases from J, with 17 bases between. This CDR3 spans 17 amino acids. Germline CDR1 and CDR2: SGHRS and YFSETQ. The CDR3 nucleotides read TGCGCCAGCAGCTCGAGAAGCGGCAGGGCCAACACCGGGGAGCTGTTTTTT. Translating it yields CASSSRSGRANTGELFF.

This clonotype has a count of ten or more. The V and J genes are TRBV7-6 and TRBJ1-3; no reliable D call. Germline V gene sequence: CDR1 SGHVS, CDR2 FNYEAQ. This CDR3 has 17 amino acids. The germline V and J ends were trimmed by 4 bases and 0 bases, with 16 bases remaining between them. CDR3 protein: CASSSAHSLSSGNTIYF. For the CDR3, the DNA is TGTGCCAGCAGCTCAGCCCACTCTCTGAGCTCTGGAAACACCATATATTTT. The full variable domain, with the rest looked up from reference TRBV7-6 and TRBJ1-3, is GAGVSQSPRYKVTKRGQDVALRCDPISGHVSLYWYRQALGQGPEFLTYFNYEAQQDKSGLPNDRFSAERPEGSISTLTIQRTEQRDSAMYRCASSSAHSLSSGNTIYFGEGSWLTVV.

This clonotype was recorded many times. The genes are TRBV7-7 and TRBJ2-1, with D perhaps matching TRBD2 (5 bases). CDR1 is SSHAT, CDR2 FNYEAQ, per germline (reference sequence). This CDR3 spans 15 amino acids. Trimming shortened V by 5 bases and J by 8 bases, and 19 bases separated the two germline ends. Here the CDR3 reads CASSRGRPGYDEQFF. As DNA, the CDR3 is TGTGCCAGCAGCCGAGGACGGCCGGGATATGATGAGCAGTTCTTC.

The chain recombines TRBV5-1 with TRBJ2-1; no clear D. Trimming shortened V by 3 bases and J by 1 base, and 5 bases separated the two germline ends. The CDR3 has 13 amino acids. The germline CDR1 and CDR2 sequences are SGHRS and YFSETQ. Here the CDR3 reads CASSSRSYNEQFF. CDR3 bases: TGCGCCAGCAGCTCTAGGTCCTACAATGAGCAGTTCTTC.

The chain uses TRBV5-1 and TRBJ2-7; a weak D match, TRBD2 (6 bases). V was pared by 4 bases and J by 1 base, with 18 bases between. The germline CDR1 and CDR2 sequences are SGHRS and YFSETQ. This CDR3 contains 16 residues. This chain's CDR3 is CASSQLFSGSSYEQYF. CDR3 bases: TGCGCCAGCAGCCAACTCTTTAGCGGTTCTTCCTACGAGCAGTACTTC. The full variable domain, completed using reference TRBV5-1 and TRBJ2-7, is KAGVTQTPRYLIKTRGQQVTLSCSPISGHRSVSWYQQTPGQGLQFLFEYFSETQRNKGNFPGRFSGRQFSNSRSEMNVSTLELGDSALYLCASSQLFSGSSYEQYFGPGTRLTVT.

This chain uses TRBV5-8 with TRBJ1-5; D possibly corresponds to TRBD1 (5 bases). There are 15 residues in the CDR3. Per the germline V gene, CDR1 is SGHTS and CDR2 is YDEGEE. The V end lost 3 bases, the J end lost 3 bases, and 13 bases lay between the germline ends. CDR3 nucleotides: TGTGCCAGCAGCTGGGGGGACTATTACAATCAGCCCCAGCATTTT. Protein: CASSWGDYYNQPQHF.

The chain carries TRBV15 and TRBJ1-3; tentative D call: TRBD1 (6 bases). The CDR3 runs to 17 residues. V lost 2 bases and J lost 7, with 21 bases in between. CDR1 LNHNV and CDR2 YYDKDF come from the germline V gene (reference sequence). CDR3 protein: CATSRPLPNRVRNTIYF. CDR3 DNA: TGTGCCACCAGCAGACCCCTCCCGAACAGGGTCCGGAACACCATATATTTT.

This clonotype showed up just a few times. The chain has TRBV20-1 and TRBJ2-7; 10 bases fit TRBD1. The CDR3 length is 14 residues. The V gene's germline CDR1 is DFQATT and CDR2 SNEGSKA (reference sequence). With 0 bases clipped from V and 7 bases from J, the junction kept 6 bases outside the gene matches. The CDR3 region has the DNA TGCAGTGCTAGAGATCGACAGGGGGCTTGGGAGCAGTACTTC. Protein: CSARDRQGAWEQYF.

This rearrangement joins TRBV29-1 to TRBJ1-1; 7 bases align to TRBD1. The germline gives CDR1 SQVTM, CDR2 ANQGSEA. V trimming: 7 bases; J trimming: 1 base; junction bases outside the gene matches: 3. CDR3 size: 12 residues. This chain's CDR3 is CSGYRGNTEAFF. The DNA for the CDR3 is TGCAGCGGATACAGGGGGAACACTGAAGCTTTCTTT. Full variable domain (rest looked up from reference TRBV29-1 and TRBJ1-1): SAVISQKPSRDICQRGTSLTIQCQVDSQVTMMFWYRQQPGQSLTLIATANQGSEATYESGFVIDKFPISRPNLTFSTLTVSNMSPEDSSIYLCSGYRGNTEAFFGQGTRLTVV.